Reported below is one T cell receptor beta chain. Its matching antigen is unknown. The junction departs from the called germline gene at one end, perhaps through a read error. In germline, CDR1 is SGHAT, CDR2 FQNNGV. This CDR3 has 15 residues. This sample is drawn from a study of molecular identifiers for immune sequencing clone quantification. Overall study findings and caveats: Clones above 20 RNA copies held over 97% of effector molecules, under 1% in naive cells. Sharing of a barcode by identical TCR molecules could cause highly expanded clone sizes to be underestimated.

Based on a CD8+CD4-CCR7+CD45RA+ profile, naive CD8 T cells were sorted. Libraries of bulk TCR were made by previously described methods (with listed TCR primers). TCRdb reanalysed the PCR reads using MiXCR and keeps one entry per CDR3 protein. The repertoire has about 640,000 distinct CDR3 sequences, less than 20% of them found once; the top ten carry roughly 0.9%. This TCR was recovered from a human donor in good health. Some libraries in this study had Jurkat cell RNA spiked in. Sequenced sample: naive CD8+ T cells from blood, with Jurkat cell RNA spiked in. Subset specified: FACS-sorted CD8+CD4-CCR7+CD45RA+ naive T cells. This chain uses TRBV11-2 with TRBJ2-3; D might be TRBD2 (6 bases). The CDR3 here is CTSSLDAGSTDTQYF. CDR3 nucleotide sequence: TGTACCAGCAGCTTAGATGCGGGAAGCACAGATACGCAGTATTTT.